This TCR beta chain was recorded in a study of blood T cells in healthy people across ages. Study results and caveats: Whereas aged donors had fewer naive CD4+ cells, long-lived donors had more of them and higher diversity. In older individuals, TCR beta diversity per million T cells was lower, falling roughly linearly with age.

V was clipped by 0 bases and J by 0 bases, with 11 bases between them. The CDR3 extends over 16 amino acids. The germline CDR1 and CDR2 sequences are MNHEY and SVGEGT. The study isolated at least 7 million PBMCs from each sample. Then a second PCR, running roughly 7 to 12 cycles, was carried out with a sample-barcoded 5' primer and a J-beta primer mix. A 12-random-nucleotide template-switch adaptor tagged each cDNA molecule. TCRdb recomputed calls from the 5' RACE reads with MiXCR, one row per CDR3 protein. The repertoire includes hundreds of thousands of distinct CDR3 sequences, around 24% of them detected once, and approximately 10% sits in the top ten. Note on this clonotype: Antigen specificity is unknown.

The sample was also reused in another study, on T cells of mothers and their children.

The gene calls are TRBV6-2 or TRBV6-3 and TRBJ1-1; no clear D gene. Sequenced sample: blood. This receptor was identified in a boy younger than 18 in good health. DNA for the CDR3: TGTGCCAGCAGTTACTCGATGGCAGAAATGAACACTGAAGCTTTCTTT. It is translated as CASSYSMAEMNTEAFF.